The TCR beta chain described here comes from a study of blood T cells in healthy people across ages. This CDR3 is built from 11 residues. Germline assignment: CDR1 DFQATT and CDR2 SNEGSKA (reference sequence). With 5 bases clipped from V and 7 bases from J, the junction kept 4 bases outside the gene matches. Primers used in a second PCR of about 6 to 11 cycles were a sample-barcoded 5' primer and a J-beta primer mix. TCRdb reprocessed the 5' RACE reads via MiXCR and lists one record per CDR3 protein. The data hold 650,000 to 1,000,000 distinct CDR3 sequences, with about 46% observed a single time. The draw of peripheral blood yielded about 9.4 milliliters from each donor. General study findings and limits: Unsorted PBMCs ruled out conclusive naive versus antigen-experienced comparison. Donors of long life had a larger count of naive CD4+ cells and greater diversity than aged donors.

To note about this clonotype: The antigen remains unidentified.

The sequence derives from a man at least 80 years old in good health. V gene TRBV20-1 combines with J gene TRBJ1-2; 7 nucleotides line up with TRBD1. The sample was blood. CDR3 residues: CSAGRTGGYTF. CDR3 DNA: TGCAGTGCTGGAAGGACAGGTGGCTACACCTTC.